This T cell receptor (beta chain) was profiled in a study of blood T cell repertoires in COVID-19. Study overall: Researchers got acute and convalescent COVID-19 samples from the United States, Italy and Spain. From T cells, B-cell-depleted T cells, or PBMCs came the material, which was cDNA or gDNA.

The CDR3 is 14 amino acids. Germline CDR1 is SGHTS and CDR2 is YDEGEE. Deletions cut 0 bases from V and 5 bases from J, with 9 bases between. Enrolled during active infection, Seattle patients were then followed longitudinally. Original handling: Cell counts per sample came from amplifying reference gene primers. Measured with immunoSEQ multiplex PCR; TCRdb has only the in-frame clones, and not every one. V, J and clone size were drawn from that table, and D and trimming were deduced from the DNA. The sample contains approximately 460,000 clones, roughly 89% of which appear only once. This chain links TRBV5-8 with TRBJ2-4; D possibly corresponds to TRBD1 (6 bases). Source material: peripheral blood. This receptor was taken from a man younger than 35 with COVID-19, enrolled during active disease. The CDR3 region has the DNA TGTGCCAGCAGCTTGGGCGCAGGGGAAAACATTCAGTACTTC. The encoded protein is CASSLGAGENIQYF.